This T cell receptor (beta chain) was documented in a study of cytotoxic CD8 clonotypes in ibrutinib-treated CLL. General study results and limits: The study sampled sustained-remission and progressing patients at different times.

With respect to this clone: Its antigen is unidentified.

Investigators sought sequencing depths of between 1 in 200,000 and 1 in 1 million T cells. Measured with immunoSEQ multiplex PCR; TCRdb has only the in-frame clones, and not every one. The sample has some 84,000 clones, roughly 86% seen once. The germline V and J ends were trimmed by 7 bases and 6 bases, with 18 bases remaining between them. The CDR3 has 14 residues. Germline CDR1 reads LNHDA; CDR2 reads SQIVND (reference sequence). The chain couples TRBV19 to TRBJ1-2; TRBD1 might be the D (5 bases). This TCR came from a human donor with chronic lymphocytic leukemia. Sequenced material: PBMCs, taken before ibrutinib treatment. The CDR3 is CASTPWQGNNGYTF. The CDR3 nucleotides read TGTGCCAGTACCCCTTGGCAGGGCAATAATGGCTACACCTTC.